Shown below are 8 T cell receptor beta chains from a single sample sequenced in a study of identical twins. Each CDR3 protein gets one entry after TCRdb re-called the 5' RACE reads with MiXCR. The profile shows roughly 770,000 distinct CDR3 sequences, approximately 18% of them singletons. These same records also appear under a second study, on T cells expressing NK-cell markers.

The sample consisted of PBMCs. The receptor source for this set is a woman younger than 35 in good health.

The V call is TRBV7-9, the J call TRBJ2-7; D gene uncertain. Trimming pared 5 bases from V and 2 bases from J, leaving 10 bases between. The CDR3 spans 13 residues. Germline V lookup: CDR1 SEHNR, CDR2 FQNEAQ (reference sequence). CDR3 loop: CASSTDSAYEQYF. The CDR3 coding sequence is TGTGCCAGCAGCACAGACTCAGCCTACGAGCAGTACTTC.

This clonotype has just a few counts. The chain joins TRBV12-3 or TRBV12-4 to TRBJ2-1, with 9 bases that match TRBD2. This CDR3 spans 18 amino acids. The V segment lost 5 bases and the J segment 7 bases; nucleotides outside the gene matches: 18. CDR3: CASSGRRSSGIFMNEQFF. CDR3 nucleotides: TGTGCCAGCAGTGGCCGGCGGTCTAGCGGGATATTTATGAATGAGCAGTTCTTC.

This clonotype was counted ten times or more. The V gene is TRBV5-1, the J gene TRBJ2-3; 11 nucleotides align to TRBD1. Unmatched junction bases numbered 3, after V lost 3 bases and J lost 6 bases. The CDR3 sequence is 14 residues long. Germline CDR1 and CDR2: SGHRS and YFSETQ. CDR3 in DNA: TGCGCCAGCAGCTCAAGGACAGGGGGCGATACGCAGTATTTT. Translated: CASSSRTGGDTQYF.

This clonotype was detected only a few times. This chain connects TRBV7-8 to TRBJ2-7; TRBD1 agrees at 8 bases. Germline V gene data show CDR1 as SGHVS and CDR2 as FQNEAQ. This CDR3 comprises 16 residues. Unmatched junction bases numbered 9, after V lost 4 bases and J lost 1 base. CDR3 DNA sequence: TGTGCCAGCAGCTGGGGAAACAGGGGGGTATCCTACGAGCAGTACTTC. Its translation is CASSWGNRGVSYEQYF.

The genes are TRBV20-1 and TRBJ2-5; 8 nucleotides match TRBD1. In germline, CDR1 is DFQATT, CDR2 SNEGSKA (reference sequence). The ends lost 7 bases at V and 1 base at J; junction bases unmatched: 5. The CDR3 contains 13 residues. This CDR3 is CSGSRGLQETQYF. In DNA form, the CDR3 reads TGCAGTGGGAGCAGGGGGCTCCAAGAGACCCAGTACTTC.

For the CDR3, the DNA is TGCGCCAGCAGCACCGTAGTCTCAGATACGCAGTATTTT. The encoded protein is CASSTVVSDTQYF. The chain employs TRBV5-1 and TRBJ2-3; no clear D gene. Trimming pared 4 bases from V and 4 bases from J, leaving 10 bases between. The germline CDR1 and CDR2 sequences are SGHRS and YFSETQ. CDR3 size: 13 residues.

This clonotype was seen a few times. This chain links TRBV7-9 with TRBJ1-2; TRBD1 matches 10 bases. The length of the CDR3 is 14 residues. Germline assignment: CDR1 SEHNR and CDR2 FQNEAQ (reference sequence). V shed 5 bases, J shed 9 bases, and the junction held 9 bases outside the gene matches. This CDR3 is CASSTGTGAYSYTF. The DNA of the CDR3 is TGTGCCAGCAGCACCGGGACAGGGGCCTACAGCTACACCTTC.

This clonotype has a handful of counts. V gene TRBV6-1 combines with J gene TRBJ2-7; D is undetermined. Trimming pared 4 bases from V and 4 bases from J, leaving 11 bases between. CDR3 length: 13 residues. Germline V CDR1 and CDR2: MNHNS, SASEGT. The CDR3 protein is CASSARLIYEQYF. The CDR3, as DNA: TGTGCCAGCAGTGCTAGACTGATTTACGAGCAGTACTTC.